The rows below give T cell receptor beta chains drawn from one sample of a study of shared clonotypes between healthy human individuals. Repertoires were generated with immunoSEQ multiplex PCR, while TCRdb's copy carries only in-frame clones and drops some. The data show roughly 2.6 million clones, approximately 94% seen once. Material for sequencing was naive CD4+ T cells sorted from blood. The origin of the receptors is a man aged 18 to 29 in good health. CDR3s include the opening cysteine and the closing phenylalanine or tryptophan. Each record gives: CDR3 protein, CDR3 DNA, J gene, clone size, D gene, V gene. The D gene is left open where the match is weak. Clone size is shown for a subset of rows, as once, few, many or a class of expanded clone.

CSVEWQGKEQYF | TGCAGCGTTGAATGGCAGGGGAAGGAGCAGTACTTC | TRBJ2-7 | NA | NA | TRBV29-1
CASSIGAAEDIQYF | TGTGCCAGTAGTATAGGAGCGGCAGAGGACATTCAGTACTTC | TRBJ2-4 | NA | NA | TRBV19
CAIPRGVGLSGPNTGELFF | TGTGCCATCCCCAGGGGGGTTGGACTTAGCGGGCCGAACACCGGGGAGCTGTTTTTT | TRBJ2-2 | NA | NA | TRBV10-3
CASSSRFGNTEAFF | TGTGCCAGCAGTTCCCGATTTGGGAACACTGAAGCTTTCTTT | TRBJ1-1 | NA | NA | TRBV6-5
CASSPTQAGREYF | TGTGCCAGCAGCCCTACTCAAGCGGGGAGGGAGTACTTC | TRBJ2-7 | NA | TRBD2 | TRBV7-2
CASSLGQTLNSPLHF | TGCGCCAGCAGCTTGGGACAGACTCTTAATTCACCCCTCCACTTT | TRBJ1-6 | few | NA | TRBV5-1
CASGPDRGLEQYF | TGTGCCAGTGGGCCGGACAGGGGGCTGGAGCAGTACTTC | TRBJ2-7 | once | TRBD1 | TRBV2
CASSLLSVGGQGPGNTIYF | TGTGCCAGCAGCTTATTATCGGTCGGCGGACAGGGACCTGGAAACACCATATATTTT | TRBJ1-3 | NA | TRBD1 | TRBV7-8
CSVDQGDTEAFF | TGCAGCGTGGACCAGGGCGACACTGAAGCTTTCTTT | TRBJ1-1 | NA | NA | TRBV29-1
CASHPTHSGGKETQYF | TGTGCCAGCCATCCCACCCATAGCGGGGGGAAAGAGACCCAGTACTTC | TRBJ2-5 | NA | TRBD2 | TRBV18